Presented here are 30 T cell receptor beta chains from one specimen sequenced in a study of T cells in Graves' hyperthyroidism and ophthalmopathy. Amplified TCR beta CDR3 regions derived from RNA transcripts. HTBI primers were employed in a first-round RT-PCR of the TCR CDR3. Each CDR3 protein gets one entry after TCRdb re-called the multiplex PCR reads with MiXCR. The table shows about 360,000 distinct CDR3 sequences, with approximately 12% occurring only once. Sequencing was done on a sample of blood. These receptors were taken from a man aged 25 to 40 with Graves' hyperthyroidism that later progressed to Graves' ophthalmopathy.

This clonotype was picked up many times. V is TRBV9 and J is TRBJ2-2; D remains ambiguous. Trimming pared 0 bases from V and 1 base from J, leaving 10 bases between. CDR3 size: 16 residues. Germline V CDR1 and CDR2: SGDLS, YYNGEE. CDR3 residues: CASSVAALLNTGELFF. The DNA of the CDR3 is TGTGCCAGCAGCGTAGCGGCACTTTTGAACACCGGGGAGCTGTTTTTT.

CDR3 coding DNA: TGTGCCTGGAGTGGCGGGACCTCAACTAATGAAAAACTGTTTTTT. It translates to CAWSGGTSTNEKLFF. This chain connects TRBV30 to TRBJ1-4, with D possibly TRBD1 on 5 matching bases. In germline, CDR1 is GTSNPN, CDR2 SVGIG (reference sequence). The V end lost 1 base, the J end lost 0 bases, and 9 bases lay between the germline ends. CDR3 length: 15 amino acids. Full variable domain (remainder filled in from reference TRBV30 and TRBJ1-4): SQTIHQWPATLVQPVGSPLSLECTVEGTSNPNLYWYRQAAGRGLQLLFYSVGIGQISSEVPQNLSASRPQDRQFILSSKKLLLSDSGFYLCAWSGGTSTNEKLFFGSGTQLSVL.

There are many counts of this clonotype. The chain recombines TRBV2 with TRBJ2-5; D call uncertain. The CDR3 has 13 amino acids. V was cut by 6 bases and J by 5 bases, with 13 bases left in between. The germline gives CDR1 SNHLY, CDR2 FYNNEI. The CDR3 reads CASSGGTRETQYF. In DNA, the CDR3 is TGTGCCAGCAGCGGCGGCACTCGCGAGACCCAGTACTTC.

This clonotype was recorded many times. The rearrangement joins TRBV7-8 to TRBJ2-2; D remains unclear. Between the trimmed V and J ends, which lost 1 base and 0 bases, there was a span of 6 bases. Germline V gene data show CDR1 as SGHVS and CDR2 as FQNEAQ. The CDR3 is 15 amino acids. CDR3 nucleotide sequence: TGTGCCAGCAGCTTAGGGCAGTCGAACACCGGGGAGCTGTTTTTT. The encoded protein is CASSLGQSNTGELFF.

In this sample, this clonotype turned up many times. This chain connects TRBV20-1 to TRBJ1-1; D gene unclear. This CDR3 has 13 residues. From germline, CDR1 is DFQATT and CDR2 SNEGSKA (reference sequence). Deletions cut 5 bases from V and 4 bases from J, with 14 bases between. Written as DNA, the CDR3 is TGCAGTGCTGGGGTCGGGCAGCGCACTGAAGCTTTCTTT. Protein sequence: CSAGVGQRTEAFF.

This clonotype appeared many times. The CDR3 region is CASRTVTGGETQYF. CDR3 in DNA: TGTGCCAGCAGAACCGTGACAGGGGGTGAGACCCAGTACTTC. The chain joins TRBV2 to TRBJ2-5; 9 bases agree with TRBD1. This CDR3 has 14 residues. Germline CDR1 is SNHLY and CDR2 is FYNNEI. V shed 6 bases and J 5 bases; nucleotides not matched to a gene: 7.

This clonotype was detected ten times or more. The chain couples TRBV7-9 to TRBJ1-1, with D perhaps TRBD1 (6 bases). V was cut by 5 bases and J by 7 bases, with 23 bases left in between. This CDR3 spans 16 amino acids. Germline CDR1 is SEHNR and CDR2 is FQNEAQ (reference sequence). The CDR3 DNA follows: TGTGCCAGCAGCCTACCCTCCCTAGGGGGGAGGGTTGAAGCTTTCTTT. This gives the protein CASSLPSLGGRVEAFF.

This clonotype came up many times. This chain connects TRBV11-3 to TRBJ1-1, with D possibly TRBD1 on 6 matching bases. CDR1 is SGHNT, CDR2 YENEEA, per germline. V was pared by 5 bases and J by 3 bases, with 16 bases between. This CDR3 is built from 15 residues. CDR3 loop: CASSPRGGGYTEAFF. In DNA form, the CDR3 reads TGTGCCAGCAGCCCCCGGGGGGGGGGCTACACTGAAGCTTTCTTT.

This clonotype was observed a few times. A much larger clone lies a single base off, so this may be a read error. The CDR3 nucleotides are TGTGCCAGCAGCCAAGTTAGTGGGGGGGCCCCAGATACGCAGTATTTT. Its translation: CASSQVSGGAPDTQYF. This chain links TRBV3-1 with TRBJ2-3, with D perhaps matching TRBD2 (7 bases). The germline V gene encodes CDR1 LGHDT and CDR2 YNNKEL (reference sequence). With 1 base removed from V and 4 bases from J, the gap between germline ends came to 15 bases. The CDR3 contains 16 residues.

At least ten counts were recorded for this clonotype. V and J are TRBV2 and TRBJ1-6; D unclear. V was shortened by 3 bases and J by 18 bases, with 18 bases between the two germline ends. The V gene's germline CDR1 is SNHLY and CDR2 FYNNEI. This CDR3 is built from 13 residues. In DNA, the CDR3 is TGTGCCAGCAGTGACGGGGTGCGGAGCCGGTGCCACTTT. This sequence encodes CASSDGVRSRCHF. Complete variable domain (other parts from reference TRBV2 and TRBJ1-6): EPEVTQTPSHQVTQMGQEVILRCVPISNHLYFYWYRQILGQKVEFLVSFYNNEISEKSEIFDDQFSVERPDGSNFTLKIRSTKLEDSAMYFCASSDGVRSRCHFGNGTRLTVT.

The chain has TRBV18 and TRBJ2-1; 10 nucleotides agree with TRBD2. Losses at the gene ends were 3 bases for V and 2 bases for J; bases not matched to a gene: 1. Germline lookup yields CDR1 KGHSH and CDR2 LQKENI. The CDR3 extends over 15 amino acids. In DNA, the CDR3 is TGTGCCAGCTCACCTCTAGCGGGGGCCTACAATGAGCAGTTCTTC. Translated: CASSPLAGAYNEQFF.

This clonotype was counted only a few times. This chain connects TRBV10-3 to TRBJ1-4; 7 nucleotides match TRBD1. This CDR3 contains 16 residues. Germline-derived CDR1 and CDR2 are ENHRY and SYGVKD. V lost 8 bases to trimming and J lost 6 bases; unmatched junction nucleotides: 15. CDR3 sequence reads: CAISGGAVSTDEKLFF. In nucleotides, the CDR3 is TGTGCCATCTCAGGGGGAGCAGTATCTACGGATGAAAAACTGTTTTTT.

The table lists this clonotype with many counts. The gene calls are TRBV7-9 and TRBJ2-7, with D perhaps matching TRBD2 (5 bases). Germline V gene lookup returns CDR1 SEHNR and CDR2 FQNEAQ (reference sequence). The CDR3 length is 12 residues. Trimming took 3 bases from V and 3 from J, leaving 6 bases between them. This CDR3 reads CASSFRDYEQYF. CDR3 DNA sequence: TGTGCCAGCAGCTTCCGGGACTACGAGCAGTACTTC.

This clonotype turned up a few times. The V and J genes are TRBV10-1 and TRBJ1-5; D is unresolved. Germline lookup yields CDR1 WNHNN and CDR2 SYGVQD (reference sequence). V was shortened by 0 bases and J by 1 base, with 10 bases between the two germline ends. CDR3 size: 16 residues. CDR3 sequence (DNA): TGCGCCAGCAGTGAGTCGAACGTCAAAAGCAATCAGCCCCAGCATTTT. Residues: CASSESNVKSNQPQHF.

This clonotype was counted at least ten times. The rearrangement joins TRBV30 to TRBJ1-6; no clear D gene. The V end lost 0 bases, the J end lost 8 bases, and 8 bases lay between the germline ends. Looked up from germline, CDR1 is GTSNPN and CDR2 is SVGIG (reference sequence). This CDR3 region has 13 residues. The chain's CDR3 is CAWSVQGYSPLHF. The CDR3 coding sequence is TGTGCCTGGAGTGTACAAGGGTATTCACCCCTCCACTTT.

Many counts were recorded for this clonotype. As DNA, the CDR3 is TGTGCCAGCAGCTTAGTCCGTTACGAGCAGTACTTC. Translation gives CASSLVRYEQYF. V gene TRBV7-2 combines with J gene TRBJ2-7, with no clear D. The CDR3 loop spans 12 amino acids. Germline lookup yields CDR1 SGHTA and CDR2 FQGNSA. V lost 1 base and J 4 bases, leaving 5 bases between the germline ends.

The V gene is TRBV12-3 or TRBV12-4, the J gene TRBJ1-2; D uncertain. The CDR3 is made up of 15 amino acids. Trimming pared 6 bases from V and 4 bases from J, leaving 18 bases between. The CDR3 sequence: CASSLSTTGRYGYTF. Written as DNA, the CDR3 is TGTGCCAGCAGCCTCAGCACGACGGGCCGCTATGGCTACACCTTC.

Ten or more counts support this clonotype. The chain recombines TRBV15 with TRBJ1-1; no reliable D call. CDR1 is LNHNV and CDR2 is YYDKDF in the germline V gene (reference sequence). This CDR3 has 12 residues. With 3 bases removed from V and 3 bases from J, the gap between germline ends came to 5 bases. Written as DNA, the CDR3 is TGTGCCACCAGCAGGCGAGACACTGAAGCTTTCTTT. It is translated as CATSRRDTEAFF. Together with reference TRBV15 and TRBJ1-1, the CDR3 gives the full variable domain: DAMVIQNPRYQVTQFGKPVTLSCSQTLNHNVMYWYQQKSSQAPKLLFHYYDKDFNNEADTPDNFQSRRPNTSFCFLDIRSPGLGDTAMYLCATSRRDTEAFFGQGTRLTVV.

This clonotype was counted many times. CDR3 nucleotides: TGTGCCACCAGCAGGCCAGGGGGGAACGAGCAGTACTTC. The encoded protein is CATSRPGGNEQYF. This chain joins TRBV24-1 and TRBJ2-7, with D possibly TRBD1 on 7 matching bases. Germline V gives CDR1 KGHDR, CDR2 SFDVKD. CDR3 size: 13 residues. V lost 7 bases and J 5 bases, leaving 14 bases between the germline ends.

This clonotype has just a few counts. The chain couples TRBV30 to TRBJ1-2; D perhaps matches TRBD1 (5 bases). Trimming stripped 2 bases from V and 4 bases from J, with 11 bases between. There are 13 residues in the CDR3. Per germline, CDR1 GTSNPN and CDR2 SVGIG (reference sequence). In DNA, the CDR3 is TGTGCCTGGAGTTTCCAGGGCACCTATGGCTACACCTTC. This translates into CAWSFQGTYGYTF.

The CDR3 DNA follows: TGTGCCAGCAGTGAAGCCCGGGGGCTAGATGAAAAACTGTTTTTT. The encoded protein is CASSEARGLDEKLFF. The chain has TRBV6-1 and TRBJ1-4, with D tentatively TRBD1 (6 bases). The germline CDR1 and CDR2 sequences are MNHNS and SASEGT. This CDR3 spans 15 amino acids. V lost 0 bases and J lost 6, with 11 bases in between.

In its sample, this clonotype was seen a few times. The gene calls are TRBV20-1 and TRBJ2-7; the D gene could be TRBD1 or TRBD2 (5 bases each). Germline V gene data show CDR1 as DFQATT and CDR2 as SNEGSKA (reference sequence). The CDR3 is 14 residues long. Trimming took 3 bases from V and 3 from J, leaving 15 bases between them. This CDR3 is CSARGLRENYEQYF. CDR3 sequence (DNA): TGCAGTGCTAGGGGTCTCAGGGAGAACTACGAGCAGTACTTC.

This chain links TRBV30 with TRBJ1-3; tentative D call: TRBD1 (5 bases). Germline V gene data show CDR1 as GTSNPN and CDR2 as SVGIG (reference sequence). This CDR3 spans 14 amino acids. With 2 bases removed from V and 2 bases from J, the gap between germline ends came to 10 bases. The CDR3 DNA reads TGTGCCTGGAGTCTGACAGTCACTGGAAACACCATATATTTT. As protein: CAWSLTVTGNTIYF.

This clonotype was seen at least ten times. CDR3 coding DNA: TGTGCCAGCAGCTTGAGGATGAACACTGAAGCTTTCTTT. This gives the protein CASSLRMNTEAFF. The V gene is TRBV11-3, the J gene TRBJ1-1; D gene ambiguous. The ends were cut back, 3 bases at V and 0 bases at J, with 5 bases in the middle. The CDR3 spans 13 residues. CDR1 and CDR2 from the germline V gene are SGHNT and YENEEA.

This clonotype was counted ten times or more. The genes are TRBV11-2 and TRBJ2-1, with 9 bases aligning to TRBD2. The CDR3 consists of 16 residues. V shed 4 bases and J 7 bases; nucleotides not matched to a gene: 11. Germline V gene lookup returns CDR1 SGHAT and CDR2 FQNNGV. CDR3: CASSSPRRGGGNEQFF. CDR3 coding DNA: TGTGCCAGCAGCTCTCCCAGGCGGGGGGGAGGAAATGAGCAGTTCTTC.

This clonotype was observed at least ten times. The rearrangement links TRBV9 to TRBJ2-2; D is unresolved. The CDR3 spans 14 residues. CDR1 is SGDLS and CDR2 is YYNGEE in the germline V gene. Trimming left V 2 bases short and J 1 base short, with 6 bases between. CDR3 in amino acids: CASSVSGNTGELFF. The DNA of the CDR3 is TGTGCCAGCAGCGTTTCAGGGAACACCGGGGAGCTGTTTTTT.

In regard to this clonotype: A read error may be the cause here, since a much bigger clone is one base away. This chain uses TRBV7-3 with TRBJ1-2; D unclear. This CDR3 contains 15 residues. CDR1 is SGHTA and CDR2 is FQGTGA in the germline V gene. V shed 1 base and J shed 0 bases, with 9 bases lying between them. The CDR3 reads CASSLNGRSNYGYTF. As DNA, the CDR3 is TGTGCCAGCAGCTTAAACGGCAGGTCTAACTATGGCTACACCTTC.

This clonotype was counted many times. The chain employs TRBV12-5 and TRBJ1-5; no definite D call. The CDR3 is 16 amino acids. Per the germline V gene, CDR1 is LGHNT and CDR2 is FRNRAP. V shed 4 bases and J shed 2 bases, with 15 bases lying between them. The CDR3 sequence: CASGSLRGAGNQPQHF. CDR3 DNA: TGTGCTAGTGGTTCCCTACGGGGAGCGGGCAATCAGCCCCAGCATTTT.

This clonotype was seen at least ten times. V gene TRBV28 combines with J gene TRBJ2-1; maybe TRBD2 (6 bases). CDR1 MDHEN and CDR2 SYDVKM come from the germline V gene. The CDR3 is 13 residues long. Trimming pared 5 bases from V and 5 bases from J, leaving 10 bases between. The CDR3: CASSTGLNNEQFF. Here the CDR3 DNA reads TGTGCCAGCAGTACGGGACTTAACAATGAGCAGTTCTTC.

This clonotype was found a few times. Written as DNA, the CDR3 is TGTGCCAGCAGTCACAGGGCCTGGGACGAGCAGTACTTC. As protein: CASSHRAWDEQYF. V usage is TRBV6-2 or TRBV6-3 and J usage is TRBJ2-7, with a tentative D call TRBD1 (6 bases). The CDR3 length is 13 residues. CDR1 and CDR2 from the germline V gene are MNHEY and SVGEGT. The V end lost 5 bases, the J end lost 5 bases, and 13 bases lay between the germline ends.